This paragraph reports one T cell receptor beta chain. The V gene end was trimmed by 1 base and the J gene end by 6 bases; junction bases not matched to a gene: 4. The CDR3 is made up of 16 amino acids. Germline CDR1 is KGHSH and CDR2 is LQKENI. The sample belongs to a study of control samples from healthy donors and cancer patients. The data were produced by immunoSEQ multiplex PCR, yet TCRdb's version contains in-frame clones alone and is incomplete. Among approximately 60,000 clones listed, 80% to 95% were seen once. The source is a man younger than 45 with colorectal cancer. This rearrangement joins TRBV18 to TRBJ2-6; TRBD1 matches 9 bases. Sequencing was done on a sample of PBMCs. In nucleotides, the CDR3 is TGTGCCAGCTCACCACGGGACAGGGTTGAGGCCAACGTCCTGACTTTC. Protein product: CASSPRDRVEANVLTF. The variable domain in full, with the rest retrieved from reference TRBV18 and TRBJ2-6, is NAGVMQNPRHLVRRRGQEARLRCSPMKGHSHVYWYRQLPEEGLKFMVYLQKENIIDESGMPKERFSAEFPKEGPSILRIQQVVRGDSAAYFCASSPRDRVEANVLTFGAGSRLTVL.